This T cell receptor (beta chain) was retrieved from a study of shared clonotypes between healthy human individuals. Looking at the study overall: Used for every donor were three CD4 naive, three CD4 memory, two CD8 naive and one CD8 memory plate.

The table came from immunoSEQ multiplex PCR; TCRdb's copy has only in-frame clones and leaves some out. The repertoire holds over a million clones, around four fifths seen once, with approximately 1.5% in the top ten. Germline CDR1 MNHEY, CDR2 SVGAGI. CDR3 length: 13 residues. Trimming stripped 1 base from V and 1 base from J, with 4 bases between. Sequenced sample: memory CD4+ T cells sorted from blood. Subset here: CD45RA-negative fraction. The receptor's source is a man between 18 and 29 years old in good health. The chain couples TRBV6-5 to TRBJ1-1; D is undetermined. The CDR3 nucleotides are TGTGCCAGCAGTTACTATGGGAACACTGAAGCTTTCTTT. Translated, it gives CASSYYGNTEAFF.